What follows are 32 T cell receptor beta chains derived from one specimen sequenced in a study of T cells after yellow fever vaccination. TCRdb processed the 5' RACE reads anew with MiXCR; each CDR3 protein has one entry. The data hold about 68,000 distinct CDR3 sequences, with approximately 7% observed a single time. The sample was CD8+ T cells sorted from PBMCs, taken roughly 47 days after the first yellow fever vaccination. Source of these receptors: a man aged 18-30 years who received the YFV17D yellow fever vaccine.

This clonotype came up a few times. The chain employs TRBV24-1 and TRBJ1-1; D is ambiguous. Germline values: CDR1 KGHDR, CDR2 SFDVKD. CDR3 length: 9 residues. The CDR3 loop reads CGEYTEAFF. CDR3 DNA: TGTGGAGAGTACACTGAAGCTTTCTTT.

This clonotype has a count of ten or more. V gene TRBV4-1 combines with J gene TRBJ2-7; TRBD1 agrees at 7 bases. V lost 3 bases, J lost 5 bases, and 10 bases stayed unmatched. CDR3 length equals 15 residues. Germline assignment: CDR1 MGHRA and CDR2 YSYEKL. The CDR3 loop is CASSQLLTGWDEQYV. In DNA form, the CDR3 reads TGCGCCAGCAGCCAGCTCCTGACAGGGTGGGACGAGCAGTACGTC.

The table lists this clonotype with many counts. The rearrangement links TRBV6-5 to TRBJ2-1; TRBD1 is a possible D gene (6 bases). The CDR3 has 15 amino acids. V was shortened by 1 base and J by 8 bases, with 15 bases between the two germline ends. Germline CDR1 and CDR2: MNHEY and SVGAGI. The CDR3 sequence: CASSYFGTSGDEQFF. CDR3 coding DNA: TGTGCCAGCAGTTACTTCGGGACAAGTGGGGATGAGCAGTTCTTC.

This sequence joins TRBV19 and TRBJ2-3, with D tentatively TRBD1 (5 bases). Per the germline V gene, CDR1 is LNHDA and CDR2 is SQIVND (reference sequence). This CDR3 comprises 14 residues. Trimming stripped 5 bases from V and 6 bases from J, with 15 bases between. CDR3 nucleotides: TGTGCCAGTAGTTCCCGAGCCTGGGGCGATACGCAGTATTTT. Protein product: CASSSRAWGDTQYF.

This clonotype has just a few counts. The chain uses TRBV9 and TRBJ1-3, with a tentative D call TRBD1 (5 bases). Deletions cut 4 bases from V and 3 bases from J, with 14 bases between. There are 15 residues in the CDR3. Germline CDR1 is SGDLS and CDR2 is YYNGEE. The CDR3 protein is CASSSERGDGNTIYF. For the CDR3, the DNA is TGTGCCAGCAGCTCCGAGCGGGGCGATGGAAACACCATATATTTT.

This chain joins TRBV27 and TRBJ2-1; 8 bases are a match to TRBD2. The trim removed 3 bases at V and 2 bases at J, leaving 6 bases unmatched. CDR3 length: 16 amino acids. The germline V gene encodes CDR1 MNHEY and CDR2 SMNVEV (reference sequence). CDR3 in DNA: TGTGCCAGCAGTTTCCCGAGCGGGGGCCCCTACAATGAGCAGTTCTTC. Translation: CASSFPSGGPYNEQFF.

As concerns this clonotype: At one end the junction does not follow the germline gene, possibly because of a read error. CDR3 in DNA: TGTGTCAGCAGCCAAGATGACACTAGCGGGGACTACAATGAGCAGTTCTTC. This translates into CVSSQDDTSGDYNEQFF. This chain joins TRBV4-2 and TRBJ2-1; 10 bases map to TRBD2. CDR1 is LGHNA, CDR2 YNFKEQ, per germline. This CDR3 contains 17 residues.

This clonotype has at least ten counts. An end of the junction differs from the germline gene, which may be a read error. The CDR3 sequence is CASSPWRRGEETQYF. CDR3 nucleotides: TGTGCTAGCAGCCCATGGAGGAGGGGAGAAGAGACCCAGTACTTC. The chain has TRBV7-7 and TRBJ2-5, with D maybe TRBD2 (6 bases). The CDR3 totals 15 residues. Germline CDR1 and CDR2: SSHAT and FNYEAQ (reference sequence).

This clonotype was counted a few times. The V gene is TRBV9, the J gene TRBJ2-1; D possibly corresponds to TRBD1 (6 bases). CDR3 length: 15 amino acids. The V end was cut by 4 bases, the J end by 4 bases, with 15 bases between. From germline, CDR1 is SGDLS and CDR2 YYNGEE. CDR3 loop: CASSKQGSIYNEQFF. CDR3 bases: TGTGCCAGCAGCAAACAGGGTTCGATATACAATGAGCAGTTCTTC.

In nucleotides, the CDR3 is TGCGCCAGCAATTACAGGGGTGGCACAGATACGCAGTATTTT. This sequence encodes CASNYRGGTDTQYF. The V call is TRBV5-1, the J call TRBJ2-3; TRBD1 matches 7 bases. V lost 6 bases and J lost 1; bases outside the gene matches: 5. Looked up from germline, CDR1 is SGHRS and CDR2 is YFSETQ. This CDR3 contains 14 residues.

There are a few counts of this clonotype. This chain connects TRBV12-3 or TRBV12-4 to TRBJ1-1; no clear D gene. This CDR3 spans 16 amino acids. Trimming removed 6 bases from V and 4 bases from J, with 21 bases in between. Here the CDR3 DNA reads TGTGCCAGCAGGGATACTCTAGACAAGATGAGCACTGAAGCTTTCTTT. Its translation is CASRDTLDKMSTEAFF.

This clonotype was seen repeatedly, ten times or more. The chain links TRBV6-5 to TRBJ2-3; D gene unclear. CDR1 MNHEY and CDR2 SVGAGI come from the germline V gene. Deletions cut 0 bases from V and 6 bases from J, with 4 bases between. CDR3 length equals 12 residues. The CDR3 reads CASSYSWDTQYF. CDR3 bases: TGTGCCAGCAGTTACTCGTGGGATACGCAGTATTTT.

This clonotype was found many times. The rearrangement uses TRBV4-3 and TRBJ2-1; 9 nucleotides line up with TRBD2. The CDR3 runs to 17 residues. After removal of 0 bases from V and 6 bases from J, the junction contained 9 bases not matched to a gene. Per germline, CDR1 LGHNA and CDR2 YSLEER. For the CDR3, the DNA is TGCGCCAGCAGCCAAGATTCCGGCGGGGGGGCCTTCAATGAGCAGTTCTTC. This translates into CASSQDSGGGAFNEQFF.

This clonotype was found many times. This chain's CDR3 is CASSQEAGMNTEAFF. Written as DNA, the CDR3 is TGCGCCAGCAGCCAAGAGGCAGGAATGAACACTGAAGCTTTCTTT. This chain links TRBV4-3 with TRBJ1-1, with D uncertain. The CDR3 totals 15 residues. CDR1 and CDR2 from the germline V gene are LGHNA and YSLEER. V dropped 0 bases and J dropped 0 bases, with 8 bases sitting between them.

This clonotype turned up a few times. The chain links TRBV5-4 to TRBJ2-7; 9 bases are a match to TRBD1. After removal of 1 base from V and 7 bases from J, the junction contained 9 bases not matched to a gene. The CDR3 has 15 residues. CDR1 and CDR2 (germline): SGHNT, YYREEE (reference sequence). In nucleotides, the CDR3 is TGTGCCAGCAGCTTGTGGGGGACAGGGTTTGGGGAGCAGTACTTC. Translated, it gives CASSLWGTGFGEQYF.

This clonotype was seen a few times. Sequence at one end of the junction differs from germline and may be a read error. This chain joins TRBV20-1 and TRBJ2-1, with TRBD2 matching over 8 bases. The CDR3 totals 16 residues. CDR1 and CDR2 (germline): DFQATT, SNEGSKA (reference sequence). The CDR3 DNA is TGCTGTGCTAGAGATGTCCGGGGGGGAGCATACAATGAGCAGTTCTTC. It is translated as CCARDVRGGAYNEQFF.

This clonotype turned up a few times. This chain uses TRBV30 with TRBJ2-3, with no clear D. This CDR3 has 15 amino acids. Per germline, CDR1 GTSNPN and CDR2 SVGIG (reference sequence). The V and J ends lost 2 bases and 0 bases respectively, with 12 bases between them. CDR3 sequence: CAWSSLTTSTDTQYF. The CDR3 DNA reads as TGTGCCTGGAGTTCCCTGACAACTAGCACAGATACGCAGTATTTT.

This clonotype has ten or more counts. This chain links TRBV7-3 with TRBJ2-3; D gene uncertain. This CDR3 has 14 amino acids. Trimming stripped 1 base from V and 6 bases from J, with 11 bases between. CDR1 and CDR2 (germline): SGHTA, FQGTGA. The CDR3 is CASSLIAPTDTQYF. DNA for the CDR3: TGTGCCAGCAGCTTAATAGCACCCACGGATACGCAGTATTTT.

This clonotype came up a few times. The chain recombines TRBV5-4 with TRBJ2-3; possible D gene TRBD2, 6 bases. The germline V and J ends were trimmed by 2 bases and 0 bases, with 25 bases remaining between them. CDR1 is SGHNT and CDR2 is YYREEE in the germline V gene (reference sequence). The CDR3 length is 20 residues. CDR3 sequence: CASSLDPGRIKIVSTDTQYF. DNA of the CDR3: TGTGCCAGCAGCTTAGACCCCGGGAGAATTAAGATCGTGAGCACAGATACGCAGTATTTT.

This clonotype was recorded a few times. The DNA is omitted, as the CDR3 cannot be located on it reliably, and the CDR3 follows TCRdb's listing. The V call is TRBV7-5, the J call TRBJ2-7; no check of the table's D call, TRBD1, against the DNA was made. TRBV7-5 is shown as a pseudogene. Both ends counted, the CDR3 spans 15 residues. Here the CDR3 reads CISVPEASRQDEQYV.

Many counts were recorded for this clonotype. This chain uses TRBV20-1 with TRBJ2-7, with 11 nucleotides matching TRBD2. Germline values: CDR1 DFQATT, CDR2 SNEGSKA (reference sequence). J lost 4 bases, V lost 3 bases, and 5 bases had no gene match. The CDR3 contains 14 residues. This CDR3 is CSARAGLAVYEQYF. The CDR3, as DNA: TGCAGTGCTAGGGCGGGACTAGCGGTTTACGAGCAGTACTTC.

In its sample, this clonotype was seen a few times. The chain employs TRBV29-1 and TRBJ2-6, with 9 bases that match TRBD1. The V gene end was trimmed by 4 bases and the J gene end by 5 bases; junction bases not matched to a gene: 12. The CDR3 is made up of 17 amino acids. CDR1 SQVTM and CDR2 ANQGSEA come from the germline V gene. The CDR3 DNA sequence: TGCAGCGTTGTATTGAGCGGACAGGGGAAAAGGGCCAACGTCCTGACTTTC. The encoded protein is CSVVLSGQGKRANVLTF.

This clonotype was counted many times. The chain has TRBV2 and TRBJ1-1, with D unresolved. The ends were cut back, 6 bases at V and 1 base at J, with 15 bases in the middle. The CDR3 consists of 15 residues. The V gene's germline CDR1 is SNHLY and CDR2 FYNNEI. DNA of the CDR3: TGTGCCAGCAGCCAGGAGGCGGCTCGGAACACTGAAGCTTTCTTT. Amino acids: CASSQEAARNTEAFF.

This clonotype came up many times. The rearrangement links TRBV12-3 or TRBV12-4 to TRBJ1-5; D unresolved. The V end was cut by 8 bases, the J end by 3 bases, with 14 bases between. This CDR3 spans 14 amino acids. CDR3 loop: CASAAGSDNQPQHF. DNA for the CDR3: TGTGCCAGCGCCGCCGGGAGCGACAATCAGCCCCAGCATTTT.

This clonotype was counted at least ten times. The genes are TRBV10-3 and TRBJ2-5; 10 positions match TRBD2. J lost 5 bases, V lost 0 bases, and 9 bases had no gene match. Germline V gene data show CDR1 as ENHRY and CDR2 as SYGVKD. The CDR3 covers 17 residues. The CDR3 DNA is TGTGCCATCAGTGAGTCGTCTAGCGGGGGCCTCTGGGAGACCCAGTACTTC. Protein sequence: CAISESSSGGLWETQYF.

A single count supports this clonotype. A much more abundant neighbour one base away suggests this may be a read error. This sequence joins TRBV11-2 and TRBJ2-3; 12 bases map to TRBD2. This CDR3 contains 16 residues. Germline values: CDR1 SGHAT, CDR2 FQNNGV. CDR3 residues: CAGSSRTSGGTDTQYF. In nucleotides, the CDR3 is TGTGCCGGCAGCTCTCGGACTAGCGGGGGCACAGATACGCAGTATTTT.

The chain uses TRBV5-1 and TRBJ2-7; D gene ambiguous. The CDR3 spans 15 residues. From germline, CDR1 is SGHRS and CDR2 YFSETQ. The V end lost 0 bases, the J end lost 1 base, and 11 bases lay between the germline ends. CDR3 amino acids: CASSLEGTTSYEQYF. DNA of the CDR3: TGCGCCAGCAGCTTGGAAGGAACAACATCCTACGAGCAGTACTTC.

This clonotype was observed at least ten times. This chain uses TRBV9 with TRBJ2-2, with D unclear. Germline V CDR1 and CDR2: SGDLS, YYNGEE. V was shortened by 3 bases and J by 15 bases, with 12 bases between the two germline ends. The CDR3 loop spans 11 amino acids. In nucleotides, the CDR3 is TGTGCCAGCAGCGCCCTCCCCGTGTTGTTTTTT. Encoded protein: CASSALPVLFF. Supplemented by reference TRBV9 and TRBJ2-2, the full variable domain reads DSGVTQTPKHLITATGQRVTLRCSPRSGDLSVYWYQQSLDQGLQFLIQYYNGEERAKGNILERFSAQQFPDLHSELNLSSLELGDSALYFCASSALPVLFFGEGSRLTVL.

This clonotype showed up just a few times. The chain carries TRBV7-9 and TRBJ2-7, with D tentatively TRBD2 (6 bases). V lost 2 bases and J 0 bases, leaving 14 bases between the germline ends. The CDR3 contains 16 residues. Germline CDR1 and CDR2: SEHNR and FQNEAQ (reference sequence). The CDR3 sequence is CASSLIGSGDSYEQYF. The CDR3 region has the DNA TGTGCCAGCAGCTTAATCGGGTCGGGGGACTCCTACGAGCAGTACTTC.

This clonotype was seen at least ten times. The rearrangement links TRBV7-9 to TRBJ2-1, with D hard to call. The V gene's germline CDR1 is SEHNR and CDR2 FQNEAQ (reference sequence). The ends were cut back, 4 bases at V and 7 bases at J, with 8 bases in the middle. This CDR3 has 12 residues. In DNA form, the CDR3 reads TGTGCCAGCAGCTCTCGTCCGAATGAGCAGTTCTTC. It yields the protein CASSSRPNEQFF.

This clonotype was recorded many times. The rearrangement joins TRBV27 to TRBJ2-3; D unclear. Germline-derived CDR1 and CDR2 are MNHEY and SMNVEV (reference sequence). The CDR3 spans 16 residues. V was trimmed by 2 bases and J by 3 bases, leaving 15 bases between them. The CDR3 here is CASSLGLAGVTDTQYF. As DNA, the CDR3 is TGTGCCAGCAGTTTAGGTCTGGCCGGAGTAACAGATACGCAGTATTTT.

This clonotype was detected ten times or more. The chain uses TRBV2 and TRBJ1-5; perhaps TRBD1 as D (6 bases). The V end was cut by 4 bases, the J end by 5 bases, with 12 bases between. CDR1 is SNHLY, CDR2 FYNNEI, per germline. CDR3 size: 14 residues. The CDR3: CASSVWTEDQPQHF. The CDR3 DNA reads TGTGCCAGCAGTGTCTGGACAGAGGATCAGCCCCAGCATTTT. Variable domain in full (rest from reference TRBV2 and TRBJ1-5): EPEVTQTPSHQVTQMGQEVILRCVPISNHLYFYWYRQILGQKVEFLVSFYNNEISEKSEIFDDQFSVERPDGSNFTLKIRSTKLEDSAMYFCASSVWTEDQPQHFGDGTRLSIL.